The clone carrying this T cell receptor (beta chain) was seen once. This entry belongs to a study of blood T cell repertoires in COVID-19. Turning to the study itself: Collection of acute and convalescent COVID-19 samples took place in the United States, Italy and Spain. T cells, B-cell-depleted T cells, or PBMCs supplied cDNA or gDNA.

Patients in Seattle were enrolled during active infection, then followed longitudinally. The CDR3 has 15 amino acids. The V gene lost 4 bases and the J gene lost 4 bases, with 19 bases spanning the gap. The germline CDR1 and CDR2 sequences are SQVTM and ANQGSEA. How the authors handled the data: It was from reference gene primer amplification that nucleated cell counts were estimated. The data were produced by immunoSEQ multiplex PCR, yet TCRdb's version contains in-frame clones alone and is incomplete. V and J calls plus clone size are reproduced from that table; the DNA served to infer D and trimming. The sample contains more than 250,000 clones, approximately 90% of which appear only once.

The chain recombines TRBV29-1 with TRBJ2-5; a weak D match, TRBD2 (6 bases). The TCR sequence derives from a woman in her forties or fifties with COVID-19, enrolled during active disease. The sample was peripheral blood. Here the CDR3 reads CSVVRGGIVSETQYF. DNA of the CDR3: TGCAGCGTTGTTAGGGGCGGGATAGTCTCAGAGACCCAGTACTTC.